This TCR beta chain appears in the sequencing data of a study of blood T cell repertoires in COVID-19. Study details: The cDNA or gDNA used as material had been derived from T cells, B-cell-depleted T cells, or PBMCs.

The CDR3 contains 15 residues. Trimming cost V 0 bases and J 0 bases, with 9 bases left between them. Germline V gene data show CDR1 as SGDLS and CDR2 as YYNGEE. Original methodology: Estimation of nucleated cell counts relied on the amplification of reference gene primers. TCRdb's table, derived via immunoSEQ multiplex PCR, lists solely in-frame clones and lacks some. V and J calls and clone size follow that table, whereas D and trimming were derived from the DNA. The sample lists about 260,000 clones; around 90% were seen once. This receptor was obtained from a human donor in a cohort sampled during active COVID-19. The chain carries TRBV9 and TRBJ1-1; D remains unclear. The sequenced material came from peripheral blood. CDR3 loop: CASSVGQVVNTEAFF. DNA for the CDR3: TGTGCCAGCAGCGTAGGCCAGGTAGTGAACACTGAAGCTTTCTTT.